Listed here are 12 T cell receptor beta chains from one sample, sequenced in a study of radiotherapy plus CTLA-4 blockade in lung cancer. The assay was immunoSEQ multiplex PCR, and TCRdb's table has in-frame clones only and misses some. The sample contains approximately 80,000 clones, roughly 74% of which appear only once. Sequencing used peripheral blood, obtained from a patient treated with radiotherapy plus ipilimumab. These TCRs come from a human donor with non-small cell lung cancer whose response to radiotherapy plus ipilimumab could not be evaluated.

This sequence joins TRBV7-2 and TRBJ2-5; 9 bases map to TRBD1. This CDR3 has 16 amino acids. V lost 3 bases to trimming and J lost 5 bases; unmatched junction nucleotides: 10. The germline V gene encodes CDR1 SGHTA and CDR2 FQGNSA. The CDR3 DNA reads as TGTGCCAGCAGCTTGACACTGGGACAGGGAGGGGAGACCCAGTACTTC. Amino acids: CASSLTLGQGGETQYF.

The genes are TRBV19 and TRBJ2-5; TRBD1 matches 9 bases. This CDR3 is built from 13 residues. CDR1 LNHDA and CDR2 SQIVND come from the germline V gene (reference sequence). The V segment lost 4 bases and the J segment 5 bases; nucleotides outside the gene matches: 2. CDR3 residues: CASSRTGGETQYF. The CDR3 coding sequence is TGTGCCAGTAGTAGAACAGGGGGCGAGACCCAGTACTTC.

The chain uses TRBV19 and TRBJ1-5, with 7 bases that match TRBD1. The germline V gene has CDR1 LNHDA and CDR2 SQIVND (reference sequence). The CDR3 is 19 amino acids. After removal of 2 bases from V and 6 bases from J, the junction contained 19 bases not matched to a gene. As DNA, the CDR3 is TGTGCCAGTAGTATATGGGGCTTTGTAGGGGGCGCATCGGGTCAGCCCCAGCATTTT. Its protein is CASSIWGFVGGASGQPQHF.

The rearrangement joins TRBV11-2 to TRBJ1-1, with TRBD1 matching 7 bases. The length of the CDR3 is 15 residues. V was clipped by 7 bases and J by 2 bases; unmatched bases: 10. Germline loops: CDR1 SGHAT, CDR2 FQNNGV. CDR3 in DNA: TGTGCCAGCATCAAAACCGGGGACAGAAACACTGAAGCTTTCTTT. This sequence encodes CASIKTGDRNTEAFF.

This rearrangement joins TRBV10-3 to TRBJ2-5, with D possibly TRBD2 on 7 matching bases. The CDR3 totals 15 residues. V was pared by 6 bases and J by 1 base, with 15 bases between. Germline CDR1 ENHRY, CDR2 SYGVKD. Written as DNA, the CDR3 is TGTGCCATCAGAGGGGGGGACGGTTTCCAAGAGACCCAGTACTTC. Its protein product is CAIRGGDGFQETQYF.

To note about this clone: An end of the junction differs from the germline gene, which may be a read error. The chain uses TRBV4-1 and TRBJ2-7, with D hard to call. Germline assignment: CDR1 MGHRA and CDR2 YSYEKL. The CDR3 contains 13 residues. Here the CDR3 DNA reads TGTGCCAGCAGCCAAGATCGTAGCTTCGAGCAGTACTTC. It yields the protein CASSQDRSFEQYF.

The gene calls are TRBV5-6 and TRBJ1-1; D is possibly TRBD1 (5 bases). This CDR3 has 14 amino acids. CDR1 is SGHDT and CDR2 is YYEEEE in the germline V gene. The ends were cut back, 3 bases at V and 3 bases at J, with 12 bases in the middle. The CDR3 DNA reads TGTGCCAGCAGCTGGCAGGGTCTTGACACTGAAGCTTTCTTT. This translates into CASSWQGLDTEAFF.

V usage is TRBV27 and J usage is TRBJ2-7; tentative D call: TRBD1 (6 bases). Germline V gene lookup returns CDR1 MNHEY and CDR2 SMNVEV (reference sequence). The CDR3 consists of 13 residues. V was clipped by 5 bases and J by 1 base, with 9 bases between them. CDR3 residues: CASSVRGSYEQYF. CDR3 nucleotides: TGTGCCAGCAGTGTTAGGGGGTCCTACGAGCAGTACTTC.

This clone is a singleton in its sample. The chain joins TRBV7-8 to TRBJ2-5; no definite D call. The CDR3 spans 12 residues. Germline-derived CDR1 and CDR2 are SGHVS and FQNEAQ. With 5 bases removed from V and 0 bases from J, the gap between germline ends came to 4 bases. The CDR3 nucleotides read TGTGCCAGCAGCAACAACCAAGAGACCCAGTACTTC. Protein sequence: CASSNNQETQYF.

This clone was counted a few times. The chain uses TRBV10-3 and TRBJ2-1, with a possible D match to TRBD1 (6 bases). Trimming shortened V by 2 bases and J by 5 bases, and 7 bases separated the two germline ends. Germline CDR1 reads ENHRY; CDR2 reads SYGVKD. The CDR3 totals 13 residues. CDR3 nucleotides: TGTGCCATCAGTGAGGGACAGAACAATGAGCAGTTCTTC. Amino acids: CAISEGQNNEQFF.

This sequence joins TRBV7-2 and TRBJ2-2; the match to TRBD1 covers 8 bases. CDR1 and CDR2 (germline): SGHTA, FQGNSA. The V and J ends lost 5 bases and 5 bases, in that order; junction bases with no gene match: 10. CDR3 length: 16 residues. This chain's CDR3 is CASSPTGTGYTGELFF. CDR3 nucleotide sequence: TGTGCCAGCAGCCCAACCGGGACAGGTTATACCGGGGAGCTGTTTTTT.

V is TRBV16 and J is TRBJ2-1, with D uncertain. The CDR3 covers 13 residues. From germline, CDR1 is KGHSY and CDR2 FQNENV. V shed 0 bases and J shed 5 bases, with 5 bases lying between them. The CDR3 spells CASSQSRNNEQFF. The CDR3 bases are TGTGCCAGCAGCCAATCGAGGAACAATGAGCAGTTCTTC.